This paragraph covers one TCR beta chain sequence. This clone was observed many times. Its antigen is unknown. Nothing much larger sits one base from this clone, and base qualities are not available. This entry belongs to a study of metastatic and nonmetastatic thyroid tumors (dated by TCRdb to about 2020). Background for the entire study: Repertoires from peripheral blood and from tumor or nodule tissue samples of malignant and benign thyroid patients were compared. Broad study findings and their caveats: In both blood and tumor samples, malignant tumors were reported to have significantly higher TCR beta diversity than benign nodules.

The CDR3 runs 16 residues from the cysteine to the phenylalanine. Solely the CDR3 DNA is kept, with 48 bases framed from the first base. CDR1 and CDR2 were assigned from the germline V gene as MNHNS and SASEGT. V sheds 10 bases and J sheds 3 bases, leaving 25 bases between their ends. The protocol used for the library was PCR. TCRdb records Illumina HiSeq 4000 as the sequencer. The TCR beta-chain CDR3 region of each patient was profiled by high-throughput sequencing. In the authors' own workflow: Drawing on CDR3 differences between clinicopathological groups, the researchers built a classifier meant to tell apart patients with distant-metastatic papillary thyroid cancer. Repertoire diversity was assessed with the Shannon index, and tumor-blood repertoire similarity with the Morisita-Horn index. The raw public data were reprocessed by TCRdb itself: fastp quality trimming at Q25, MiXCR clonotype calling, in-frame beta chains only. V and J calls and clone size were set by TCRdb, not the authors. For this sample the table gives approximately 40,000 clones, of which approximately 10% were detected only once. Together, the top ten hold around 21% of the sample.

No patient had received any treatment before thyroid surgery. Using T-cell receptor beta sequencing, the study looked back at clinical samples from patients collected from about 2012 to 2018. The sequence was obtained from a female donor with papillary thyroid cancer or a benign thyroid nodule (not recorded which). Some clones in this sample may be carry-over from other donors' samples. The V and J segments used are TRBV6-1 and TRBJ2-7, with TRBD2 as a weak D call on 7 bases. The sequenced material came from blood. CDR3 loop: CATKGGGLAEIYEQYF. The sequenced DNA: TGTGCCACCAAGGGGGGGGGGCTAGCGGAAATCTACGAGCAGTACTTC.